This T cell receptor beta chain was observed in a study of early T cells in non-severe SARS-CoV-2 infection. At the level of the study: Chains were unpaired, as sequencing was done on bulk RNA from unsorted whole blood. Broader study findings: VDJdb-based annotation leaned toward anti-spike CD8 responses and missed private and CD4 specificities.

Trimming shortened V by 3 bases and J by 7 bases, and 11 bases separated the two germline ends. Germline-derived CDR1 and CDR2 are KGHDR and SFDVKD. The CDR3 is made up of 13 amino acids. As for this clonotype: The antigen remains undetermined.

Unique molecular identifier tags were affixed to discrete cDNA molecules. From the 5' RACE reads, TCRdb called clonotypes with MiXCR, one entry per CDR3 protein. The data show about 80,000 distinct CDR3 sequences, roughly 12% seen once. The chain uses TRBV24-1 and TRBJ1-2; no reliable D call. The TCR comes from an adult who was a healthcare worker with PCR-confirmed SARS-CoV-2 infection or an uninfected control (not recorded which). Input material: whole blood. CDR3 DNA sequence: TGTGCCACCAGTGATGCGCGAGGTTTTGGCTACACCTTC. Amino acids: CATSDARGFGYTF.